This T cell receptor (beta chain) was captured by sequencing in a study of T cells in Graves' hyperthyroidism and ophthalmopathy. This clonotype was seen ten or more times. Its antigen is not known. The investigators amplified TCR beta CDR3 regions from RNA transcripts. The HTBI primer set drove a first-round RT-PCR of the TCR CDR3. In TCRdb, the multiplex PCR reads were re-called with MiXCR into one record per CDR3 protein. The top ten hold about 20% of the sample, which has fewer than 500,000 distinct CDR3 sequences, 13% to 15% seen once. Trimming removed 7 bases at V and 8 bases at J, with 12 bases between. From germline, CDR1 is MNHNS and CDR2 SASEGT. This CDR3 is built from 12 residues. The cohort's ophthalmopathy patients, a group with duration under 3 months, had a Clinical Activity Score of at least 3 and a NOSPECS grade of at least 4. Study-level findings and limits: Most expanded thyroid clonotypes above 0.001 also appeared in blood.

The sample taken for sequencing was blood. This TCR was sampled from a woman younger than 45 with Graves' ophthalmopathy. The gene calls are TRBV6-1 and TRBJ2-1, with D unresolved. The CDR3 region has the DNA TGTGCCAGCACCCCCGGGTCCCATGAGCAGTTCTTC. Residues: CASTPGSHEQFF.